This TCR beta chain comes out of a study of cytomegalovirus exposure and HLA in healthy donors. Study conclusions and caveats: The HLA-A and HLA-B alleles of most subjects were reportedly predicted accurately from TCR beta sequences.

The V gene's germline CDR1 is SEHNR and CDR2 FQNEAQ (reference sequence). This CDR3 region has 15 residues. V lost 5 bases and J lost 3, with 16 bases in between. The PCR contained 60 Vbeta and 13 Jbeta primers. Authors' methods: It was a later analysis that counted about 80 million unique TCR beta chains, of which roughly 10 million were shared. Clones were read by immunoSEQ multiplex PCR, and TCRdb kept only the in-frame ones, dropping some. The D gene and trimming were derived from the DNA, and the V and J assignments and clone size from that table. The table has under 70,000 clones, 70% to 80% seen once. This clone was recorded once. Its antigen remains unknown.

What was sequenced was PBMCs. V is TRBV7-9 and J is TRBJ1-2, with TRBD1 as a possible D gene (5 bases). This TCR was recovered from a woman aged 55-69 years in good health and CMV-seropositive. The CDR3 is CASSQDGGGYYGYTF. The CDR3 nucleotides are TGTGCCAGCAGCCAGGACGGGGGAGGGTACTATGGCTACACCTTC.